The entry that follows covers one TCR beta chain sequence. As yet, its antigen is unknown. Study-wide results and caveats: Tumor memory CD4+ T cell TCR gene usage clustered with blood and lymph node memory CD4+ cells and lymph node naive CD4+ cells.

TCRdb processed the 5' RACE reads anew with MiXCR; each CDR3 protein has one entry. The sample has around 9,000 distinct CDR3 sequences, 55% to 80% seen once. CDR1 and CDR2 (germline): MNHEY, SVGAGI. Trimming pared 2 bases from V and 6 bases from J, leaving 13 bases between. The CDR3 totals 14 residues. V is TRBV6-5 and J is TRBJ2-5; D could derive from TRBD1 or TRBD2 (5 bases each). What was sequenced was tumor-infiltrating naive CD4+ T cells sorted from the breast tumor. Indicated subset: naive CD4+ T cells, CD4+CD45RA+CD25-. This receptor was taken from a female donor with breast cancer. CDR3 in DNA: TGTGCCAGCAGTTACGGGTGGGGGATGCAGACCCAGTACTTC. As protein: CASSYGWGMQTQYF.